This T cell receptor (beta chain) was recovered during a study of regulatory T cells in long-lasting Graves disease. Background on the study: Positivity for TSH receptor antibodies plus over 5 years of antithyroid drugs meant persistent Graves' disease. Whole-study results and caveats: Patients with persistent disease showed a bias toward TRBV28, TRBJ1-2 and TRBJ2-5. Newly diagnosed Graves' patients had higher TCR diversity than persistent ones.

As to time point: persistent/refractory GD, antithyroid drugs over 5 years with positive TRAb. PBMC-derived RNA was used for the TCR library. Diagnosing Graves' disease relied on the American Thyroid Association guidelines. CDR1 is MDHEN, CDR2 SYDVKM, per germline. The CDR3 consists of 13 residues. V was shortened by 6 bases and J by 3 bases, with 12 bases between the two germline ends. This clonotype was recorded at least ten times. Its antigen is unidentified. The authors built TCR beta libraries using iRepertoire HTBI primers and Arm-PCR of CDR3 regions. TCRdb recomputed calls from the multiplex PCR reads with MiXCR, one row per CDR3 protein. The data contain approximately 470,000 distinct CDR3 sequences, around 21% of them seen just once; the ten biggest clones take up 7% to 10%.

This chain uses TRBV28 with TRBJ2-7, with D hard to call. This receptor was obtained from a female donor with Graves disease. The starting material was peripheral blood mononuclear cells (PBMCs), obtained when the disease was refractory, from a patient treated with antithyroid drugs. CDR3 nucleotides: TGTGCCAGCAGAATAGATAACGGCTACGAGCAGTACTTC. Protein product: CASRIDNGYEQYF.